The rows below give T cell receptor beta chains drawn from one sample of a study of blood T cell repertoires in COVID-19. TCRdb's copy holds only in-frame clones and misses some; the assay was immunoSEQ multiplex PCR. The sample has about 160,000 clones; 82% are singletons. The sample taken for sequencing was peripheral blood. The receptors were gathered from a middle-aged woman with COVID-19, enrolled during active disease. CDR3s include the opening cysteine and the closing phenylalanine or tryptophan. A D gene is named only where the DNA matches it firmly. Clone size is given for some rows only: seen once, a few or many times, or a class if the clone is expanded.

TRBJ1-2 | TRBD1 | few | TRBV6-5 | TGTGCCAGCAGTTACTCGATGACAGGGGCTGGCTACACCTTC | CASSYSMTGAGYTF
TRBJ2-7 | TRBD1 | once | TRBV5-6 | TGTGCCAGCAGCTCCCTAAACAGGGGTGACCCCTACGAGCAGTACTTC | CASSSLNRGDPYEQYF
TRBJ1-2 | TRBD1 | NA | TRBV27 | TGTGCCAGCAGGACCCTCGGGACAGGGCTCAATGGCTACACCTTC | CASRTLGTGLNGYTF
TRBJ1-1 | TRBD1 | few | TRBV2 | TGTGCCAGCAGCTCCGGGACAGAAGCCTCTGAAGCTTTCTTT | CASSSGTEASEAFF
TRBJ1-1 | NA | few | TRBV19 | TGTGCCAGTAGTACCGGGGACTTTACGAACACTGAAGCTTTCTTT | CASSTGDFTNTEAFF
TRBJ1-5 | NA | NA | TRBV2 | TGTGCCAGCAGTGATCCGGCACGGACTGCCCAGCATTTT | CASSDPARTAQHF
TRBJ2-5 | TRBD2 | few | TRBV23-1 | TGCGCCAGCAGTCAATTAGAGCAGCGGGACGAACAAGAGACCCAGTACTTC | CASSQLEQRDEQETQYF
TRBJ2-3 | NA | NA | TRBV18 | TGTGCCAGCTCCCAGGGGCAAACAGATACGCAGTATTTT | CASSQGQTDTQYF
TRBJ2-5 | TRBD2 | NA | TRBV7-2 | TGTGCCAGCAGCTTTGGGCTAGCGGGGATGTACCAAGAGACCCAGTACTTC | CASSFGLAGMYQETQYF
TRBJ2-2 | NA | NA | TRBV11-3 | TGTGCCAGCAGTGCGGTGAACACCGGGGAGCTGTTTTTT | CASSAVNTGELFF
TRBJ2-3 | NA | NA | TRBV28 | TGTGCCAGCAGCCCACAGTGGAGGGGAGGAATTGATACGCAGTATTTT | CASSPQWRGGIDTQYF
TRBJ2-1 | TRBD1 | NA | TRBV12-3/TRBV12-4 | TGTGCCAGCACCCAAGGGGGCGAGCAGTTCTTC | CASTQGGEQFF
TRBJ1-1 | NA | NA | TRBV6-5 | TGTGCCAGCAGTTACGGGCGACGCACTGAAGCTTTCTTT | CASSYGRRTEAFF
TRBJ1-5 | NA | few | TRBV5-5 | TGTGCCAGCAGCTTGACCGACAGGCAGCCCCAGCATTTT | CASSLTDRQPQHF
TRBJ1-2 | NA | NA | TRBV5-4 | TGTGCCAGCAGGCCCGCAGGGGTGGAGTATGGCTACACCTTC | CASRPAGVEYGYTF
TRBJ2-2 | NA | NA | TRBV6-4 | TGTGCCAGCAGTGACTCGGACTACACCGGGGAGCTGTTTTTT | CASSDSDYTGELFF
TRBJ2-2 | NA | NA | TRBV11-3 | TGTGCCAGCAGCCAGGGGGGCGCAGGGACCGGGGAGCTGTTTTTT | CASSQGGAGTGELFF
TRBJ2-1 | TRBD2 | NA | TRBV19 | TGTGCCAGTAGTAGACTAGCGGGAGGGCCCTACAATGAGCAGTTCTTC | CASSRLAGGPYNEQFF
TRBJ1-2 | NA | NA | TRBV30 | TGTCAAGAGGGTCTTGGCTACACCTTC | CQEGLGYTF
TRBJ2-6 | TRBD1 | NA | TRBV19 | TGTGCCAGTAGTATCAGGAAGGACAGGACCTCTGGGGCCAACGTCCTGACTTTC | CASSIRKDRTSGANVLTF
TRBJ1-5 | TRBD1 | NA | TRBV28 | TGTGCCAGCAGTGGACTCCGGGACAGGGGATTTTACAGCAATCAGCCCCAGCATTTT | CASSGLRDRGFYSNQPQHF
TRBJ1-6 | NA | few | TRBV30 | TGTGCCTGGAAGAGCTCCTATAATTCACCCCTCCACTTT | CAWKSSYNSPLHF
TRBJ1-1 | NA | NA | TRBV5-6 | TGTGCCAGCAGCCTCAGGGGACCGAACACTGAAGCTTTCTTT | CASSLRGPNTEAFF
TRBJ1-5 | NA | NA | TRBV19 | TGTGCCAGTAGTATAGGGGCTTGGGTCGGCGGCAATCAGCCCCAGCATTTT | CASSIGAWVGGNQPQHF
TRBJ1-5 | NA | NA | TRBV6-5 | TGTGCCAGCAACGAGAATCAGCCCCAGCATTTT | CASNENQPQHF
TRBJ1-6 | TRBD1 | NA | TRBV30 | TGTGCCTGGAGAGGTGACAGGGGAGAATCCTATAATTCACCCCTCCACTTT | CAWRGDRGESYNSPLHF
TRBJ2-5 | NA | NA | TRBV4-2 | TGTGCCAGCAGCCAAGGACTCCAATCGGAGGAGGAGACCCAGTACTTC | CASSQGLQSEEETQYF
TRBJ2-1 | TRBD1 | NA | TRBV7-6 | TGTGCCAGCAGCCTACAGACAGGGGGCATAGATGAGCAGTTCTTC | CASSLQTGGIDEQFF
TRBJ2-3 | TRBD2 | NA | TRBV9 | TGTGCCAGCAGCGCGACTAGCGGGAGCACAGATACGCAGTATTTT | CASSATSGSTDTQYF
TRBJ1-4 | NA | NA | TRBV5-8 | TGTGCCAGCAGCTTGGGGGCGGGAAACCGAAATGAAAAACTGTTTTTT | CASSLGAGNRNEKLFF
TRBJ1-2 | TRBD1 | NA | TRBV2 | TGTGCCAGCAGTCAGGACAGGGTGGGGGGCTACACCTTC | CASSQDRVGGYTF
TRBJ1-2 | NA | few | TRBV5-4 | TGTGCCAGCAGCCCTCGGGGAGGAGATGGCTACACCTTC | CASSPRGGDGYTF
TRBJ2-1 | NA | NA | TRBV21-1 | TGTGCCAGCAGCCCTCGGGGACTAGCGGGGGGTCGGTACAATGAGCAGTTCTTC | CASSPRGLAGGRYNEQFF
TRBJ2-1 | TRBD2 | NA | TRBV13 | TGTGCCAGCAGCGGCAGACTAGCGAGCACCTACAATGAGCAGTTCTTC | CASSGRLASTYNEQFF
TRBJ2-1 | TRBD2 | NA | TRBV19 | TGTGCCAGTTCGAACCGGGGGGGCGGCTACAATGAGCAGTTCTTC | CASSNRGGGYNEQFF
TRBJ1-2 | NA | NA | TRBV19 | TGTGCCAGTAGTATTGGGGAGGTGATCTATGGCTACACCTTC | CASSIGEVIYGYTF
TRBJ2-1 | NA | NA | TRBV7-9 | TGTGCCAGCAGCCTAAGGACTGGTCAAAACAATGAGCAGTTCTTC | CASSLRTGQNNEQFF
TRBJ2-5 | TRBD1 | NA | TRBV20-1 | TGCAGTGCTAGTGAGGACAGGGGTCGCGTCTGGGAACAAGAGACCCAGTACTTC | CSASEDRGRVWEQETQYF
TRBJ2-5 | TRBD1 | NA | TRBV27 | TGTGCCAGCAGTCCCCTAGGTTGGACAGGGCCACCGGGAACGGGAGAGACCCAGTACTTC | CASSPLGWTGPPGTGETQYF
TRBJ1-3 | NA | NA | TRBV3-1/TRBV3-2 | TGTGCCAGCAGCCAAGATGAGGCGAACACCATATATTTT | CASSQDEANTIYF
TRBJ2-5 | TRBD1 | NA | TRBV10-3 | TGTGCCATCAGGGGGACAGGGGGAGAGACCCAGTACTTC | CAIRGTGGETQYF
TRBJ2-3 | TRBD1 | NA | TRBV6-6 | TGTGCCAGCAAAGTACAGGGGATTCCCACAGATACGCAGTATTTT | CASKVQGIPTDTQYF
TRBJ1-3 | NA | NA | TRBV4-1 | TGCGCCAGCAGCCACGGGATCGGGGACTCTGGAAACACCATATATTTT | CASSHGIGDSGNTIYF
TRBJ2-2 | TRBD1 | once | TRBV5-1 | TGCGCCAGCAGTAGCAGGGGGCGTGAGGGCACCGGGGAGCTGTTTTTT | CASSSRGREGTGELFF
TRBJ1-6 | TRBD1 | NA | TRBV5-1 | TGCGCCAGCAGCTTGAGCGGGGGACAGGGAGGAGGCTATAATTCACCCCTCCACTTT | CASSLSGGQGGGYNSPLHF
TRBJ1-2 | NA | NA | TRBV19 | TGTGCCAGTAGGCCCAGGGAGGACTATGGCTACACCTTC | CASRPREDYGYTF
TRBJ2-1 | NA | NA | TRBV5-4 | TGTGCCAGCAGCTCCGGTGCTGAGCAGTTCTTC | CASSSGAEQFF
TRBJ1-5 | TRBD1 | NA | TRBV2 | TGTGCCAGCAGTGAAAAGACAGGGAGGAATCAGCCCCAGCATTTT | CASSEKTGRNQPQHF
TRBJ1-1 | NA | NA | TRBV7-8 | TGTGCCAGCAGCTACCAGGGAGGTGACACTGAAGCTTTCTTT | CASSYQGGDTEAFF
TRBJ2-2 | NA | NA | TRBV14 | TGTGCCAGCAGCCATGTCCAGGGGACCGGGGAGCTGTTTTTT | CASSHVQGTGELFF
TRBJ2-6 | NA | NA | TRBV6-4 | TGTGCCAGCAGTGCCCGGGGTGTCCCTGGGGCCAACGTCCTGACTTTC | CASSARGVPGANVLTF
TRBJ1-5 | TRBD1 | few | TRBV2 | TGTGCCAGCAGTGAGGGGACGACAGGGAAAAATCAGCCCCAGCATTTT | CASSEGTTGKNQPQHF
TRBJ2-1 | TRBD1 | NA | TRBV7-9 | TGTGCCAGCAGCCCCGGGACAGGGGGAAAGCTTGAGCAGTTCTTC | CASSPGTGGKLEQFF
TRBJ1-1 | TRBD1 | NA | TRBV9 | TGTGCCAGCAGCGTAGGCCACAGGGGAGGGAACACTGAAGCTTTCTTT | CASSVGHRGGNTEAFF
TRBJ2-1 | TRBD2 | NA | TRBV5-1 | TGCGCCAGCAGCCAGGAACTAGCGGGAGGGTACAATGAGCAGTTCTTC | CASSQELAGGYNEQFF
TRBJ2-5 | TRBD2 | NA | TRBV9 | TGTGCCAGCAGCCCAAGGCTAGCGGGAGGCGGCGAGTACTTC | CASSPRLAGGGEYF